This T cell receptor beta chain originates from a study of cytomegalovirus exposure and HLA in healthy donors. Germline values: CDR1 SGHTA, CDR2 FQGNSA. This CDR3 is 13 amino acids long. Trimming stripped 1 base from V and 8 bases from J, with 6 bases between. Both 60 Vbeta primers and 13 Jbeta primers went into the PCR. Libraries were prepared by immunoSEQ multiplex PCR; TCRdb keeps only in-frame clonotypes and omits some of them. The sample carries about 120,000 clones, about 73% recorded once. The sample taken for sequencing was PBMCs. The V and J genes are TRBV7-2 and TRBJ1-6, with D perhaps matching TRBD1 (6 bases). This TCR was recovered from a woman aged 25 to 45 in good health and CMV-seropositive. The CDR3 nucleotides are TGTGCCAGCAGCTTAGGGACAGATTCACCCCTCCACTTT. Translating gives CASSLGTDSPLHF.